This is a list of T cell receptor beta chains from one sample in a study of monozygotic twins with inflammatory bowel disease. TCRdb re-called the 5' RACE reads and catalogs CDR3 proteins one per entry, DNA excluded. This sample's clone table lists under 200,000 distinct CDR3 sequences. The material sequenced was blood. These receptor sequences come from a human donor with ulcerative colitis or Crohn's disease, or a healthy co-twin of an affected twin (not recorded which). Both conserved end residues are part of each CDR3.

len | j_gene | v_gene | CDR3aa
14 | TRBJ2-2 | TRBV7-2 | CASSPWGYTGELFF
12 | TRBJ1-1 | TRBV20-1 | CSAFGANTEAFF
11 | TRBJ2-5 | TRBV28 | CASRAVTTQYF
16 | TRBJ2-7 | TRBV7-6 | CASSLAPAGQIYEQYF
12 | TRBJ2-1 | TRBV24-1 | CATSDTTAEQFF
16 | TRBJ2-3 | TRBV7-2 | CASSPRQGGVADTQYF
14 | TRBJ2-7 | TRBV29-1 | CSFLTSGGSYEQYF
13 | TRBJ2-7 | TRBV28 | CASSLIGNHEQYF
16 | TRBJ2-3 | TRBV24-1 | CATSDTGTARTDTQYF
13 | TRBJ2-7 | TRBV27 | CASSFPGGYEQYF
13 | TRBJ1-5 | TRBV5-4 | CASSHGPHQPQHF
15 | TRBJ2-1 | TRBV10-3 | CAISGPRIGNNEQFF
16 | TRBJ2-1 | TRBV24-1 | CATSDWAGEHYNEQFF
16 | TRBJ1-2 | TRBV28 | CASSLSRGARIYGYTF
15 | TRBJ2-3 | TRBV10-1 | CASSESVAGTDTQYF
16 | TRBJ2-7 | TRBV29-1 | CSVEEGPGQNSYEQYF
17 | TRBJ2-1 | TRBV7-8 | CASSLALRGRAGREQFF
20 | TRBJ2-6 | TRBV15 | CATSRDGGLAGVSGANVLTF
13 | TRBJ2-7 | TRBV5-5 | CASTQEGGGEQYF
16 | TRBJ2-3 | TRBV6-1 | CASPALDSWGTDTQYF
14 | TRBJ2-1 | TRBV20-1 | CSARDVGHYNEQFF
14 | TRBJ1-2 | TRBV5-6 | CASSLVRARHGYTF
17 | TRBJ2-7 | TRBV28 | CASNPGLAGGVTGEQYF
13 | TRBJ1-5 | TRBV14 | CASSQELDQPQHF
17 | TRBJ2-2 | TRBV7-9 | CASSFPPSGQYTGELFF
11 | TRBJ1-2 | TRBV20-1 | CTWQTNYGYTF
14 | TRBJ2-1 | TRBV5-6 | CASSSPGLEVEQSF
14 | TRBJ1-5 | TRBV18 | CASSQLQGSQPQHF
15 | TRBJ1-2 | TRBV5-1 | CASSLDISGIYGYTF
16 | TRBJ2-2 | TRBV7-3 | CASSLGGTRGAGELFF
16 | TRBJ2-2 | TRBV5-1 | CASSTAGTANTGELFF
14 | TRBJ1-2 | TRBV20-1 | CSARPGQGWIGYTF
16 | TRBJ2-2 | TRBV24-1 | CATSDSGRTYTGELFF
14 | TRBJ2-5 | TRBV5-1 | CASSLAFGRETQYF
14 | TRBJ2-2 | TRBV6-2/TRBV6-3 | CAAGGLAVTGELFF
14 | TRBJ1-5 | TRBV12-3/TRBV12-4 | CASSPSGLLVAQHF
12 | TRBJ1-4 | TRBV29-1 | CSAGQGMEKLFF
13 | TRBJ2-7 | TRBV20-1 | CSAPGTGVYEQYF
16 | TRBJ1-3 | TRBV20-1 | CSARDSGFTTGNTIYF
12 | TRBJ2-5 | TRBV24-1 | CATPTRTETQYF
16 | TRBJ2-1 | TRBV5-1 | CASSLLGGVSKDEQFF
16 | TRBJ2-6 | TRBV7-9 | CASSATHDYGANVLTF
15 | TRBJ2-2 | TRBV29-1 | CSVRPGPLGTGELFF
14 | TRBJ2-7 | TRBV7-2 | CASRGAGQAYEQYF
14 | TRBJ2-3 | TRBV7-2 | CASSYPGSTDTQYF
14 | TRBJ2-1 | TRBV20-1 | CSAGLADSDDEQFF
14 | TRBJ1-5 | TRBV7-8 | CASSRWTGDQPQHF
15 | TRBJ2-5 | TRBV18 | CASSPLSRIQETQYF
15 | TRBJ2-7 | TRBV10-3 | CAISDITGQDLEQYF
16 | TRBJ2-1 | TRBV9 | CASSVDLAGKHNEQFF
15 | TRBJ1-1 | TRBV18 | CASSLTGDLNTEAFF
17 | TRBJ2-1 | TRBV28 | CASRRGDLGTDYNEQFF
15 | TRBJ2-1 | TRBV12-3/TRBV12-4 | CASSNTDRAYNEQFF